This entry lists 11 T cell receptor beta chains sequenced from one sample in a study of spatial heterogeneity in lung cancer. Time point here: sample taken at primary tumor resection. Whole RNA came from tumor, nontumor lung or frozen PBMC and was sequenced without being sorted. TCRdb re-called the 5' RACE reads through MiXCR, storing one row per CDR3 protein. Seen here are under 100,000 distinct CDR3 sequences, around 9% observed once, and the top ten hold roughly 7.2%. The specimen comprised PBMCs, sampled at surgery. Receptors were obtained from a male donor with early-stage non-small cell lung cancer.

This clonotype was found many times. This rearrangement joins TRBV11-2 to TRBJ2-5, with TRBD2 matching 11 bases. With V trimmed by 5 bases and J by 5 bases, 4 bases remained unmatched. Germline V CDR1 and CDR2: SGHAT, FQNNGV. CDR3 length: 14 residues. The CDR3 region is CASSPRTSGETQYF. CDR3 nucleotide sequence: TGTGCCAGCAGCCCTAGGACTAGCGGGGAGACCCAGTACTTC.

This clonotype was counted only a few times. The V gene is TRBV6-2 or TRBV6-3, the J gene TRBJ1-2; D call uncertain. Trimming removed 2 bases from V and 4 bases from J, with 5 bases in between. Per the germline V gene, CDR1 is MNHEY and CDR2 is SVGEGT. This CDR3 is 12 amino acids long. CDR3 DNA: TGTGCCAGCAGTTACGGCGTCTATGGCTACACCTTC. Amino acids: CASSYGVYGYTF.

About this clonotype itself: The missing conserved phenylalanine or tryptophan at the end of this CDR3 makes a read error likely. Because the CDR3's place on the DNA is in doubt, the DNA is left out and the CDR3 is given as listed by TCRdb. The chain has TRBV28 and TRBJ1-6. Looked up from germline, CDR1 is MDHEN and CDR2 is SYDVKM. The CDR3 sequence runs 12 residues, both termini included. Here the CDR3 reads CASSSGEAVTAM.

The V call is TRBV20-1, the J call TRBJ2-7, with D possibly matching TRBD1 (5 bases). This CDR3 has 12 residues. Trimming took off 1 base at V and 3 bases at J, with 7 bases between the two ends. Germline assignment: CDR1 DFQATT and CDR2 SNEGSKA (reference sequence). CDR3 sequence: CSARVDSYEQYF. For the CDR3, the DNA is TGCAGTGCTAGAGTAGACAGCTACGAGCAGTACTTC.

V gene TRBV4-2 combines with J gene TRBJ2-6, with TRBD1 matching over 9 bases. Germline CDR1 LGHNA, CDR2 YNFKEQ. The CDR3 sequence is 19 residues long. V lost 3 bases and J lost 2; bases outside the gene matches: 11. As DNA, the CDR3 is TGTGCCAGCAGCCAGGACCGGGACAGGGTTCAGGCTGGGGCCAACGTCCTGACTTTC. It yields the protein CASSQDRDRVQAGANVLTF.

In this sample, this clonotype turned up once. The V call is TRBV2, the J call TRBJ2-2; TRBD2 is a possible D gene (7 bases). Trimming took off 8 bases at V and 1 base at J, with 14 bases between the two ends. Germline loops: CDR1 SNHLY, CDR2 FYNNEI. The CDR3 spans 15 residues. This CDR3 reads CASRGGGRNTGELFF. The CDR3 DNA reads TGTGCCAGCCGGGGCGGGGGCCGGAACACCGGGGAGCTGTTTTTT.

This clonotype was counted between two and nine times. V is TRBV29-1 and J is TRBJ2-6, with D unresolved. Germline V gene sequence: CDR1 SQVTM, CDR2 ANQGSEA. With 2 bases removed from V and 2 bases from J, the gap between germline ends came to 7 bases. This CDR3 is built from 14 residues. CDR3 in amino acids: CSVELVAGANVLTF. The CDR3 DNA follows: TGCAGCGTTGAACTGGTGGCTGGGGCCAACGTCCTGACTTTC.

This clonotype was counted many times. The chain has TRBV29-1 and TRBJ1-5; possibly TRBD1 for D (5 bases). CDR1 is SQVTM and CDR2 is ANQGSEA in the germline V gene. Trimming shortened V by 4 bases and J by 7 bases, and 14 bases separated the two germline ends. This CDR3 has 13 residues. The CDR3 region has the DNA TGCAGCGTTGGGGGGGGTTCGGGCCAGCCCCAGCATTTT. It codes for CSVGGGSGQPQHF. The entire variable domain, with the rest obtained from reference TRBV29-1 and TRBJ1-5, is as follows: SAVISQKPSRDICQRGTSLTIQCQVDSQVTMMFWYRQQPGQSLTLIATANQGSEATYESGFVIDKFPISRPNLTFSTLTVSNMSPEDSSIYLCSVGGGSGQPQHFGDGTRLSIL.

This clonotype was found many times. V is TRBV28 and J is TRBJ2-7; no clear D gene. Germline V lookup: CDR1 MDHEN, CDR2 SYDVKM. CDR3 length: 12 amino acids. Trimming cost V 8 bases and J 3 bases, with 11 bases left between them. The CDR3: CASSRTLYEQYF. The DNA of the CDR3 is TGTGCCAGCTCGAGGACCCTCTACGAGCAGTACTTC.

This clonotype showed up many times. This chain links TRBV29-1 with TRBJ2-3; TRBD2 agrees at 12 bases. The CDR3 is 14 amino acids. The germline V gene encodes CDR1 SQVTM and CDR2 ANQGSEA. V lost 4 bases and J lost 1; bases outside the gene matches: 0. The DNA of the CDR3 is TGCAGCGTTGGGACTAGCGGGGGCACAGATACGCAGTATTTT. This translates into CSVGTSGGTDTQYF.

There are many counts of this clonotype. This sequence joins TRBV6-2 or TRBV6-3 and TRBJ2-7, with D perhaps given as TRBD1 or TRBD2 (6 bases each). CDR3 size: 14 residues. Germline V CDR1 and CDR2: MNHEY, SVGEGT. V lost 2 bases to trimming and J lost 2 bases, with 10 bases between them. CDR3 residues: CASSYGGRPYEQYF. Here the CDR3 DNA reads TGTGCCAGCAGTTACGGGGGGCGGCCCTACGAGCAGTACTTC.